One TCR beta chain is described in this entry. Its specificity is unknown. Construction of the TCR beta libraries employed iRepertoire HTBI primers in conjunction with Arm-PCR of CDR3 regions. MiXCR, applied by TCRdb to the multiplex PCR reads, yields one record per CDR3 protein. Here the sample spans a few hundred thousand distinct CDR3 sequences, roughly a quarter being singletons. This record comes from a study of regulatory T cells in long-lasting Graves disease. As to time point: persistent/refractory GD, antithyroid drugs over 5 years with positive TRAb. PBMCs were the source of the RNA used for TCR sequencing. Regarding the study as a whole: Thyroid tissue went unstudied; only peripheral blood was examined. New patients shared around 920 public clonotypes, fewer than the roughly 3,000 shared by persistent patients. TRBV28, TRBJ1-2 and TRBJ2-5 emerged as the favored segments in persistent disease.

This CDR3 is 13 amino acids long. V was clipped by 0 bases and J by 8 bases, with 10 bases between them. The germline CDR1 and CDR2 sequences are DFQATT and SNEGSKA (reference sequence). The TCR originated in a female donor with Graves disease. V usage is TRBV20-1 and J usage is TRBJ2-2, with D possibly matching TRBD1 (5 bases). This sample comprised peripheral blood mononuclear cells (PBMCs), obtained when the disease was refractory, from a patient treated with antithyroid drugs. The CDR3, as DNA: TGCAGTGCTAGAGATTTAAGGGGTGGGGAGCTGTTTTTT. Amino acid sequence: CSARDLRGGELFF.